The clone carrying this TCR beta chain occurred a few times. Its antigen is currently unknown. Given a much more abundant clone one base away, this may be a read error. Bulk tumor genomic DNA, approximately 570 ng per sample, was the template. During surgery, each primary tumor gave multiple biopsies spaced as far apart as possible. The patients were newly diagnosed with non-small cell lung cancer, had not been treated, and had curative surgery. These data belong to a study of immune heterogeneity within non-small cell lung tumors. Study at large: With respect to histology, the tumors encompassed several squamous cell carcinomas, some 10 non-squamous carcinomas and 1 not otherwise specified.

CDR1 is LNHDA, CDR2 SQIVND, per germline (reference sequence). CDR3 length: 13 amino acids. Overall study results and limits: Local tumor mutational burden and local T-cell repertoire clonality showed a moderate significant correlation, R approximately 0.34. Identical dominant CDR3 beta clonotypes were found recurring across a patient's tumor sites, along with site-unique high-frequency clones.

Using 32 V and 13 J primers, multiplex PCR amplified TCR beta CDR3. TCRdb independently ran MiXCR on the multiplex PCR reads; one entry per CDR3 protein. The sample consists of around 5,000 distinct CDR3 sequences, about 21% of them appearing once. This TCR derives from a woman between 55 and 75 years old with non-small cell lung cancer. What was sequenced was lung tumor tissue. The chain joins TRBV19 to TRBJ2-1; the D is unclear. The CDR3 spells CASSISSSNERFF. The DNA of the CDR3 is TGTGCCAGTAGTATATCGAGTTCCAATGAGCGGTTCTTC. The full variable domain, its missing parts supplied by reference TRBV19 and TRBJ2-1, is DGGITQSPKYLFRKEGQNVTLSCEQNLNHDAMYWYRQDPGQGLRLIYYSQIVNDFQKGDIAEGYSVSREKKESFPLTVTSAQKNPTAFYLCASSISSSNERFFGPGTRLTVL.